Here is one T cell receptor beta chain with its context. This record comes from a study of shared clonotypes between healthy human individuals. Profiling relied on immunoSEQ multiplex PCR, and the TCRdb table lists in-frame clones only, not all of them. The table shows 2,100,000 or so clones, with approximately 94% occurring only once. This CDR3 is 13 amino acids long. The germline V gene encodes CDR1 SGHAT and CDR2 FQNNGV. The germline V and J ends were trimmed by 4 bases and 9 bases, with 13 bases remaining between them. The chain carries TRBV11-2 and TRBJ1-5, with no clear D. Specimen: naive CD4+ T cells sorted from blood. Subset noted: CD45RA+ positively selected. This receptor was obtained from a man younger than 30 in good health. In DNA, the CDR3 is TGTGCCAGCAGCTCAAGAGTCGAGGGGCCCCAGCATTTT. This encodes CASSSRVEGPQHF.